These 9 T cell receptor beta chains were sequenced from one sample in a study of T cells in Graves' hyperthyroidism and ophthalmopathy. The investigators amplified TCR beta CDR3 regions from RNA transcripts. Primed by the HTBI set, a first-round RT-PCR was run on the TCR CDR3. TCRdb re-derived calls from the multiplex PCR reads in MiXCR, one entry per CDR3 protein. Among around 580,000 distinct CDR3 sequences listed, 15% to 20% were seen once. The specimen was blood. These receptors all come from a woman under 30 with Graves' hyperthyroidism.

The sample holds many counts of this clonotype. This rearrangement joins TRBV20-1 to TRBJ1-1; D unclear. The ends were cut back, 7 bases at V and 4 bases at J, with 16 bases in the middle. Germline V lookup: CDR1 DFQATT, CDR2 SNEGSKA (reference sequence). This CDR3 is built from 13 residues. The CDR3 region has the DNA TGCAGTGGTTCCCTCCAAGTAGGCACTGAAGCTTTCTTT. Amino acid sequence: CSGSLQVGTEAFF.

The table lists this clonotype with a few counts. CDR3 region: CASSFSAFQPQHF. Written as DNA, the CDR3 is TGTGCCAGCAGCTTCTCCGCGTTTCAGCCCCAGCATTTT. This rearrangement joins TRBV6-2 or TRBV6-3 to TRBJ1-5, with no clear D. Germline CDR1 reads MNHEY; CDR2 reads SVGEGT. This CDR3 contains 13 residues. Between the trimmed V and J ends, which lost 6 bases and 6 bases, there was a span of 12 bases.

The V gene is TRBV11-2, the J gene TRBJ2-7, with 8 bases aligning to TRBD2. Germline CDR1 is SGHAT and CDR2 is FQNNGV. Unmatched junction bases numbered 10, after V lost 2 bases and J lost 4 bases. The CDR3 totals 16 residues. CDR3 protein: CASSLPLGSGKYEQYF. CDR3 DNA sequence: TGTGCCAGCAGCTTACCTTTGGGTAGCGGGAAGTACGAGCAGTACTTC.

This clonotype was detected ten times or more. The V gene is TRBV28, the J gene TRBJ2-1; 7 bases are shared with TRBD1. Looked up from germline, CDR1 is MDHEN and CDR2 is SYDVKM. CDR3 length: 15 amino acids. Unmatched junction bases numbered 6, after V lost 2 bases and J lost 5 bases. The CDR3 DNA reads as TGTGCCAGCAGTTTAACCGACAGGGTCGACAATGAGCAGTTCTTC. Translation: CASSLTDRVDNEQFF.

This clonotype was counted many times. The chain employs TRBV6-2 or TRBV6-3 and TRBJ2-1, with 9 bases fitting TRBD1. Germline CDR1 and CDR2: MNHEY and SVGEGT. V dropped 3 bases and J dropped 6; count of bases not matched to a gene: 18. This CDR3 comprises 19 residues. CDR3 DNA: TGTGCCAGCAGTTATGTTGGGACAGGGTCCCAACTAGCTTCCAATGAGCAGTTCTTC. Residues: CASSYVGTGSQLASNEQFF.

This clonotype was detected a few times. The chain is built from TRBV12-3 or TRBV12-4 and TRBJ2-5; 9 bases are shared with TRBD1. The junction had 4 bases not matched to a gene; V was cut back by 6 bases and J by 2 bases. CDR3 length: 14 residues. The CDR3 loop is CASRRGQGQETQYF. Written as DNA, the CDR3 is TGTGCCAGCAGGCGGGGACAGGGACAAGAGACCCAGTACTTC.

The genes are TRBV5-1 and TRBJ1-1, with TRBD1 matching 7 bases. The germline V gene has CDR1 SGHRS and CDR2 YFSETQ. The CDR3 extends over 12 amino acids. Trimming at V came to 3 bases and at J to 6 bases, leaving 2 bases not matched to a gene. CDR3 DNA sequence: TGCGCCAGCAGCTGGACAGGTTCTGAAGCTTTCTTT. This translates into CASSWTGSEAFF.

This clonotype was observed a few times. This chain joins TRBV4-3 and TRBJ2-7, with D perhaps given as TRBD1 or TRBD2 (6 bases each). Germline V gives CDR1 LGHNA, CDR2 YSLEER. The CDR3 contains 13 residues. V was pared by 2 bases and J by 7 bases, with 12 bases between. The CDR3 bases are TGCGCCAGCAGCCAAAGACAGGCGGGGGAGCAGTACTTC. Translation gives CASSQRQAGEQYF.

This clonotype was detected a few times. The chain recombines TRBV6-1 with TRBJ1-2; tentatively, D is TRBD1 (6 bases). The CDR3 loop spans 14 amino acids. Germline V gives CDR1 MNHNS, CDR2 SASEGT. Trimming took 7 bases from V and 6 from J, leaving 18 bases between them. CDR3 amino acids: CASISEGGGNGYTF. The CDR3 DNA reads TGTGCCAGCATCTCGGAAGGGGGGGGGAATGGCTACACCTTC.